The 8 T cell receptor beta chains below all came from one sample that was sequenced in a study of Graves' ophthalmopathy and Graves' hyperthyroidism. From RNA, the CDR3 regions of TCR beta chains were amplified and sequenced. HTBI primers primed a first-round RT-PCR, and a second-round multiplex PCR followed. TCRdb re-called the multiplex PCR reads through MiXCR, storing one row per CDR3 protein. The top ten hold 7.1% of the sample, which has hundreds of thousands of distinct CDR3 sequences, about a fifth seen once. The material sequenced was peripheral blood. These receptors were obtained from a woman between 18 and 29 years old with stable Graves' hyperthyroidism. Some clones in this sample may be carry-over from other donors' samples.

The CDR3 loop reads CASSEEVRSGGYTF. DNA for the CDR3: TGTGCCAGCAGTGAAGAGGTTCGATCGGGCGGCTACACCTTC. The V call is TRBV2, the J call TRBJ1-2; D is ambiguous. CDR1 is SNHLY and CDR2 is FYNNEI in the germline V gene. CDR3 size: 14 residues. V shed 1 base and J shed 8 bases, with 14 bases lying between them.

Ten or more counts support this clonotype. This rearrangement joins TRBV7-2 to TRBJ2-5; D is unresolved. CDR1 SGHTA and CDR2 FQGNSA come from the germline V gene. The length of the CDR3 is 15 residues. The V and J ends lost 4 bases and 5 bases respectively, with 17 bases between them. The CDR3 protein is CASSWGKSIRETQYF. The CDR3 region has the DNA TGTGCCAGCAGCTGGGGAAAGTCCATAAGGGAGACCCAGTACTTC.

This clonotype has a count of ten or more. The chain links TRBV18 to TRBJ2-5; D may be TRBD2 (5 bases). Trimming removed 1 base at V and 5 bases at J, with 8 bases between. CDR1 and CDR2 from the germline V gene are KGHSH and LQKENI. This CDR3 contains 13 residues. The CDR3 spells CASSPREWETQYF. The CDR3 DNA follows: TGTGCCAGCTCACCACGGGAGTGGGAGACCCAGTACTTC. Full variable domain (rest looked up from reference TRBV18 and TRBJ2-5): NAGVMQNPRHLVRRRGQEARLRCSPMKGHSHVYWYRQLPEEGLKFMVYLQKENIIDESGMPKERFSAEFPKEGPSILRIQQVVRGDSAAYFCASSPREWETQYFGPGTRLLVL.

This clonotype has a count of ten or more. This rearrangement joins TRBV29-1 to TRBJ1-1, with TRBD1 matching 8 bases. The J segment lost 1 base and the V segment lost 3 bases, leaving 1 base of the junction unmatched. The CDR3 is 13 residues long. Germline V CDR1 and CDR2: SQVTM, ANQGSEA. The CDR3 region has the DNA TGCAGCGTTGATGACAGGGGGAACACTGAAGCTTTCTTT. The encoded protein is CSVDDRGNTEAFF.

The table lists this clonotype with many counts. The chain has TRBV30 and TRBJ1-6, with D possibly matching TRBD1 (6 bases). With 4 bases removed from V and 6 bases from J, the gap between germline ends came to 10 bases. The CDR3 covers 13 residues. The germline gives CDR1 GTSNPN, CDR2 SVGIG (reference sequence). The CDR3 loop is CAWTGAGNSPLHF. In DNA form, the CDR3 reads TGTGCCTGGACAGGGGCAGGTAATTCACCCCTCCACTTT.

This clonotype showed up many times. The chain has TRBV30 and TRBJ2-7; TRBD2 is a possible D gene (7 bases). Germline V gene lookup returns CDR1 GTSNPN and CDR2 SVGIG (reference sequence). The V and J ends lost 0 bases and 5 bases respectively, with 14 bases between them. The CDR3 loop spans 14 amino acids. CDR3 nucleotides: TGTGCCTGGAGTGTACGGGGGGCCGTTAACGAGCAGTACTTC. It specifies CAWSVRGAVNEQYF. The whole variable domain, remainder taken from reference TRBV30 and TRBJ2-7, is SQTIHQWPATLVQPVGSPLSLECTVEGTSNPNLYWYRQAAGRGLQLLFYSVGIGQISSEVPQNLSASRPQDRQFILSSKKLLLSDSGFYLCAWSVRGAVNEQYFGPGTRLTVT.

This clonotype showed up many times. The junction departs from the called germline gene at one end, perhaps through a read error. CDR3 in DNA: TGTGCCAGCAGAGAAGGGGACAGGTTCCTCGAGCAGTACTTC. It is translated as CASREGDRFLEQYF. The chain links TRBV6-1 to TRBJ2-7, with 8 nucleotides matching TRBD1. Germline V gives CDR1 MNHNS, CDR2 SASEGT. This CDR3 spans 14 amino acids.

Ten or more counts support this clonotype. The CDR3 here is CAIGAGGEPGTAFF. For the CDR3, the DNA is TGTGCCATCGGGGCAGGGGGTGAGCCGGGGACCGCTTTCTTT. This chain uses TRBV3-1 with TRBJ1-1; 7 bases are a match to TRBD1. Looked up from germline, CDR1 is LGHDT and CDR2 is YNNKEL (reference sequence). The CDR3 runs to 14 residues. The ends lost 10 bases at V and 11 bases at J; junction bases unmatched: 19.